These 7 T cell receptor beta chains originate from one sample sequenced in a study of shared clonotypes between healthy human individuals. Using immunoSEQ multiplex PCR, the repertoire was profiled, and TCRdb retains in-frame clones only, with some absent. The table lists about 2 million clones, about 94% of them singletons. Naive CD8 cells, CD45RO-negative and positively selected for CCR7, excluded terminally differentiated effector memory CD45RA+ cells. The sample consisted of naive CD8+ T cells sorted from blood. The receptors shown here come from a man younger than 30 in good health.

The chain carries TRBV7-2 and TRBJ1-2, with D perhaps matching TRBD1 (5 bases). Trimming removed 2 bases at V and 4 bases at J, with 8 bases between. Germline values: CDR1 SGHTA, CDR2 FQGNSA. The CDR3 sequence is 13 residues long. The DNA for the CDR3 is TGTGCCAGCAGCTTAAGAGGGGTCTATGGCTACACCTTC. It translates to CASSLRGVYGYTF.

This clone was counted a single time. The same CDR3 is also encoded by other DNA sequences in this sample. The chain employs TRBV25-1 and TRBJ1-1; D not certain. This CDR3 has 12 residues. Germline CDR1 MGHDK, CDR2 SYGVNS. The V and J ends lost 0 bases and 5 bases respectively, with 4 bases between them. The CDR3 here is CASSEYGTEAFF. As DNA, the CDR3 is TGTGCCAGCAGTGAATATGGGACTGAAGCTTTCTTT. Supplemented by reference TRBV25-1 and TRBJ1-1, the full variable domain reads EADIYQTPRYLVIGTGKKITLECSQTMGHDKMYWYQQDPGMELHLIHYSYGVNSTEKGDLSSESTVSRIRTEHFPLTLESARPSHTSQYLCASSEYGTEAFFGQGTRLTVV.

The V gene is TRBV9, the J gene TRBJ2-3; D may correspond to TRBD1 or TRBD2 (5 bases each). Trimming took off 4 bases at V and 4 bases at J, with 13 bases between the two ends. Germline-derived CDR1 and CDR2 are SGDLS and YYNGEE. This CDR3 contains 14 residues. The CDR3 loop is CASSRDGWADTQYF. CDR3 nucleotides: TGTGCCAGCAGCAGGGACGGGTGGGCAGATACGCAGTATTTT.

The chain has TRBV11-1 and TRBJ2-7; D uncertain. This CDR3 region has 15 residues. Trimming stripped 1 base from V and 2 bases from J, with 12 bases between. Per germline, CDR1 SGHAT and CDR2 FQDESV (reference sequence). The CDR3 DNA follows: TGTGCCAGCAGCTTAGAACTCTCGACCACCTACGAGCAGTACTTC. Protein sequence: CASSLELSTTYEQYF. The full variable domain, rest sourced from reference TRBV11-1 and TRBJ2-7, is EAEVAQSPRYKITEKSQAVAFWCDPISGHATLYWYRQILGQGPELLVQFQDESVVDDSQLPKDRFSAERLKGVDSTLKIQPAELGDSAMYLCASSLELSTTYEQYFGPGTRLTVT.

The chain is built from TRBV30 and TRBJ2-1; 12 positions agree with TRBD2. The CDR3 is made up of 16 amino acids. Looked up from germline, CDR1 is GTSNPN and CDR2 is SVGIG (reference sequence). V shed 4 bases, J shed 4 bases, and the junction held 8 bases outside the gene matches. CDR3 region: CAWTGLAGATYNEQFF. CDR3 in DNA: TGTGCCTGGACGGGACTAGCGGGCGCTACTTACAATGAGCAGTTCTTC.

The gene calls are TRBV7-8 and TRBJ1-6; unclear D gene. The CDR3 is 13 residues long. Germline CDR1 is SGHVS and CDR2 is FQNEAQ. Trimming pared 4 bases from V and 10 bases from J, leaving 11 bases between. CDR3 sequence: CASSSYPSSPLHF. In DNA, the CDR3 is TGTGCCAGCAGCTCTTACCCCAGCTCACCCCTCCACTTT.

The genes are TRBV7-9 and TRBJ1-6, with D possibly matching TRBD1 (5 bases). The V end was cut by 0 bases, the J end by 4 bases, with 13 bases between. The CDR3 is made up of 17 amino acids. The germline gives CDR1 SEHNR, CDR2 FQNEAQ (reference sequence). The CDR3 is CASSLARMGQYNSPLHF. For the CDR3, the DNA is TGTGCCAGCAGCTTAGCCCGAATGGGGCAATATAATTCACCCCTCCACTTT.